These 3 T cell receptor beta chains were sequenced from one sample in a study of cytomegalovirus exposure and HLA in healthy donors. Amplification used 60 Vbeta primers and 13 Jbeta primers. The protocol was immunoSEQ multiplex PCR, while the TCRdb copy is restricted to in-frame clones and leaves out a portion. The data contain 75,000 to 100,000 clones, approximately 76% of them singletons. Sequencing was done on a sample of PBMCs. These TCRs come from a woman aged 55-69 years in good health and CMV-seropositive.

CDR3 protein: CASSQAASGIRIDEQFF. The CDR3 nucleotides read TGCGCCAGCAGCCAAGCGGCTAGCGGGATCCGCATTGATGAGCAGTTCTTC. The chain links TRBV4-1 to TRBJ2-1, with 9 bases that match TRBD2. The germline V gene has CDR1 MGHRA and CDR2 YSYEKL. The V segment lost 1 base and the J segment 8 bases; nucleotides outside the gene matches: 12. CDR3 length: 17 amino acids.

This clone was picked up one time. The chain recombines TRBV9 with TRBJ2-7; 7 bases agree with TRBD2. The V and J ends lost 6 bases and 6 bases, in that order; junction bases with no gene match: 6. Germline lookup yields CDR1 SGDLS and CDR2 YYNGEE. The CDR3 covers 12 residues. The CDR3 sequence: CASNAGDSEQYF. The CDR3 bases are TGTGCCAGCAACGCGGGAGATAGCGAGCAGTACTTC.

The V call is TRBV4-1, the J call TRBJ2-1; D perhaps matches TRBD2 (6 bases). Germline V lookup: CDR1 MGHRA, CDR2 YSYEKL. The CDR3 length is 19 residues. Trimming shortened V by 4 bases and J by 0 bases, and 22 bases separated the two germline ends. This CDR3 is CASSLRASSGSSSYNEQFF. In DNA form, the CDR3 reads TGCGCCAGCAGCCTGCGCGCGAGTAGCGGATCTAGCTCCTACAATGAGCAGTTCTTC.